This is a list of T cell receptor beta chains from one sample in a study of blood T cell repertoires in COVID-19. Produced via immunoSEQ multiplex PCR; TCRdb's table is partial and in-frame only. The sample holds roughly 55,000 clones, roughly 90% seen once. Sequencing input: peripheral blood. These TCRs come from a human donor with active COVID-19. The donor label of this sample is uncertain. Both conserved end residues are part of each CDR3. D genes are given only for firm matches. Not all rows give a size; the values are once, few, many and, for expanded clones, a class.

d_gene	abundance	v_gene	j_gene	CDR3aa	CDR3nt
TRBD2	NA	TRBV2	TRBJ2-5	CASSPIGTSGSRGTQYF	TGTGCCAGCAGTCCGATCGGGACTAGCGGGAGCAGGGGGACCCAGTACTTC
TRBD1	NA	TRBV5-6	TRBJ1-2	CASSPGTAQNYGYTF	TGTGCCAGCAGCCCGGGGACAGCTCAAAACTATGGCTACACCTTC
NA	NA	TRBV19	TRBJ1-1	CASLGEGRRGRTEAFF	TGTGCCAGTCTGGGGGAAGGGCGCCGGGGGAGGACTGAAGCTTTCTTT
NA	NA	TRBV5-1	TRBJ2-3	CASSLVRGSTDTQYF	TGCGCCAGCAGCTTGGTCCGGGGAAGCACAGATACGCAGTATTTT
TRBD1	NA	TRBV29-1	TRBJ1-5	CSVTTGVNQPQHF	TGCAGCGTCACGACAGGGGTCAATCAGCCCCAGCATTTT
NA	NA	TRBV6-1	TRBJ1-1	CASSERSTEAFF	TGTGCCAGCAGTGAACGGAGCACTGAAGCTTTCTTT
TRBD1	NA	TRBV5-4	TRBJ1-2	CASSLGGQGDYGYTF	TGTGCCAGCAGCTTGGGGGGACAGGGGGACTATGGCTACACCTTC
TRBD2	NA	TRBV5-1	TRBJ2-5	CASRAGGPSVETQYF	TGCGCCAGCCGAGCGGGAGGGCCGAGCGTAGAGACCCAGTACTTC
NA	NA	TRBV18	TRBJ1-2	CASSPPWAGNGYTF	TGTGCCAGCTCACCACCTTGGGCAGGGAATGGCTACACCTTC
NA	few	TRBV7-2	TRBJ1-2	CASSFSQYYGYTF	TGTGCCAGCAGCTTCAGTCAATACTATGGCTACACCTTC
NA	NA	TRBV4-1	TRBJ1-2	CASSHHTFDGYTF	TGCGCCAGCAGCCACCACACCTTCGATGGCTACACCTTC
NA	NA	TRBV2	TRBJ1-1	CARGEAGNTEAFF	TGTGCCAGGGGGGAGGCAGGGAACACTGAAGCTTTCTTT
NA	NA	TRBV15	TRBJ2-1	CAVSRPTSYNEQFF	TGTGCCGTGAGCAGGCCAACGTCCTACAATGAGCAGTTCTTC
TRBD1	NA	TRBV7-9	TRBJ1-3	CASSHGQGGGNTIYF	TGTGCCAGCAGCCACGGACAGGGAGGTGGTAACACCATATATTTT
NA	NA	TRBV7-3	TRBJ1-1	CASSYQGNTEAFF	TGTGCCAGCAGCTACCAGGGGAACACTGAAGCTTTCTTT
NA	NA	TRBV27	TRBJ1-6	CASSLSSVPYNSPLHF	TGTGCCAGCAGTTTATCGTCGGTTCCCTATAATTCACCCCTCCACTTT
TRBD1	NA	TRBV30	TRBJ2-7	CACRGQAYEQYF	TGTGCCTGCCGGGGACAGGCCTACGAGCAGTACTTC
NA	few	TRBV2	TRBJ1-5	CASRGTGSSRGPQHF	TGTGCCAGCAGGGGAACAGGGTCTTCAAGGGGGCCCCAGCATTTT
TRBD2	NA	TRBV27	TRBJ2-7	CASSLAGGPGEQYF	TGTGCCAGCAGTCTAGCGGGAGGGCCGGGCGAGCAGTACTTC
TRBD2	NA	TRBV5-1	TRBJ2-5	CASSVGTSTSPSKTQYF	TGCGCCAGCAGCGTGGGGACTAGCACATCCCCGAGTAAGACCCAGTACTTC
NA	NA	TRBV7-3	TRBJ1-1	CASSRHGAAEAFF	TGTGCCAGCAGCCGCCACGGTGCCGCTGAAGCTTTCTTT
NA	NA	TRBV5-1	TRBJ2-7	CASSLALGGYEQYF	TGCGCCAGCAGCTTGGCCCTAGGGGGCTACGAGCAGTACTTC
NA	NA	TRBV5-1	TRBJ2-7	CASSLAEGYEQYF	TGCGCCAGCAGCTTAGCTGAGGGTTACGAGCAGTACTTC